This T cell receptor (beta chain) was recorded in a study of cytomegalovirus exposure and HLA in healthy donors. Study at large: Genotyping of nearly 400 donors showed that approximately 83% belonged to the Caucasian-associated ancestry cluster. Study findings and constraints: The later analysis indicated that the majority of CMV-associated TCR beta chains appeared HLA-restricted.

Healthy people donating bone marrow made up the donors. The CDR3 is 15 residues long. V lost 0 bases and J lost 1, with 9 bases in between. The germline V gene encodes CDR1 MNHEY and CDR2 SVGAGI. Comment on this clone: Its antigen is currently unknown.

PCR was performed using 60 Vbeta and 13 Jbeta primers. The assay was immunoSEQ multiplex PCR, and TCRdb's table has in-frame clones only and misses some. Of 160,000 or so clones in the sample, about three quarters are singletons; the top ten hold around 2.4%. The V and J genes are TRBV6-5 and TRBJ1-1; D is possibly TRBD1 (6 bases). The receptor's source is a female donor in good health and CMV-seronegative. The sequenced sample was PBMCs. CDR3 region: CASSYSIGGNTEAFF. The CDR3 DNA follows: TGTGCCAGCAGTTACTCGATAGGGGGGAACACTGAAGCTTTCTTT.